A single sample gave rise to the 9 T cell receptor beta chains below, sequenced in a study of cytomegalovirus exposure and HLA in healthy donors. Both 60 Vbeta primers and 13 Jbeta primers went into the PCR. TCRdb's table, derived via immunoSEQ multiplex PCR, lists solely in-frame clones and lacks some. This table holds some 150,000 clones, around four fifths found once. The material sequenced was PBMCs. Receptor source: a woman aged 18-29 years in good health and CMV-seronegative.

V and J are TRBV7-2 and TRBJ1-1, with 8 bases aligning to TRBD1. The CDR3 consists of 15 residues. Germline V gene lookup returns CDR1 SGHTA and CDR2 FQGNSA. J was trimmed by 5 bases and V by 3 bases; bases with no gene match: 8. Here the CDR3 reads CASSFMDRDRTEAFF. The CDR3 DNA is TGTGCCAGCAGCTTTATGGACAGGGATAGGACTGAAGCTTTCTTT.

The CDR3 sequence: CASSYSTGAGAQHF. DNA of the CDR3: TGTGCCAGCAGTTACTCGACAGGGGCAGGGGCCCAGCATTTT. The rearrangement uses TRBV6-6 and TRBJ1-5; 8 bases agree with TRBD1. Germline V CDR1 and CDR2: MNHNY, SVGAGI (reference sequence). The J segment lost 11 bases and the V segment lost 0 bases, leaving 6 bases of the junction unmatched. The CDR3 runs to 14 residues.

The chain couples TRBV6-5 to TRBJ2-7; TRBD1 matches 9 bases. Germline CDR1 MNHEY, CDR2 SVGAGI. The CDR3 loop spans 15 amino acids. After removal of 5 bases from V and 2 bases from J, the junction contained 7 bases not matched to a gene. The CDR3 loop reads CASSLSGQGTYEQYF. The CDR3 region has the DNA TGTGCCAGCAGTCTGTCGGGACAGGGAACCTACGAGCAGTACTTC.

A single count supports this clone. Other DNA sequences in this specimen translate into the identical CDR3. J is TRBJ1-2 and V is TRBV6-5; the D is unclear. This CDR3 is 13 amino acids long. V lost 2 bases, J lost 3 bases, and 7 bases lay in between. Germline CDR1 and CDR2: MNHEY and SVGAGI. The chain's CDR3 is CASSYSADYGYTF. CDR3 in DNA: TGTGCCAGCAGTTACAGTGCAGACTATGGCTACACCTTC.

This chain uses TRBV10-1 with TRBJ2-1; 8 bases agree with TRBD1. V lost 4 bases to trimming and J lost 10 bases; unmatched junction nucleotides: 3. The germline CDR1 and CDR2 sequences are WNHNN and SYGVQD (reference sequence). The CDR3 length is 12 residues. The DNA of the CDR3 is TGCGCCAGCAGTGTTGCAGGGGGCGAGCAGTTCTTC. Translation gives CASSVAGGEQFF.

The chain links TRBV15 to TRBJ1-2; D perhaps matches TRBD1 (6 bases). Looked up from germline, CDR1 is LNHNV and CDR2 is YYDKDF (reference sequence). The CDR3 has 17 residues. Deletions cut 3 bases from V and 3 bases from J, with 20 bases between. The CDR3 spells CATSRYSAGDPHYGYTF. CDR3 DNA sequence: TGTGCCACCAGCAGGTACAGCGCAGGGGACCCGCACTATGGCTACACCTTC.

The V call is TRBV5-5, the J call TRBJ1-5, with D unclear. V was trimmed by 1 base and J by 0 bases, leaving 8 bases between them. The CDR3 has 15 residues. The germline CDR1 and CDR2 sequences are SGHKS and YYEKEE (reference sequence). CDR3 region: CASSLITNSNQPQHF. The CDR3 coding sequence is TGTGCCAGCAGCTTGATCACTAATAGCAATCAGCCCCAGCATTTT.

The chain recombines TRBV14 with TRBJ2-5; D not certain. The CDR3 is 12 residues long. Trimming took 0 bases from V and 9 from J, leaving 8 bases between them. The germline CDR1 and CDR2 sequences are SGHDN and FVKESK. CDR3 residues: CASSQDRVAQYF. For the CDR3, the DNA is TGTGCCAGCAGCCAAGATCGGGTGGCCCAGTACTTC. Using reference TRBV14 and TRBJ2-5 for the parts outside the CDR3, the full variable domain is EAGVTQFPSHSVIEKGQTVTLRCDPISGHDNLYWYRRVMGKEIKFLLHFVKESKQDESGMPNNRFLAERTGGTYSTLKVQPAELEDSGVYFCASSQDRVAQYFGPGTRLLVL.

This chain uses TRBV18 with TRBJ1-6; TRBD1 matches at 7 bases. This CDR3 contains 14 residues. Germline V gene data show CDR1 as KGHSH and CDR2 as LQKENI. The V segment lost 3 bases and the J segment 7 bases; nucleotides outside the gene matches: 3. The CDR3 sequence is CASSPGTANSPLHF. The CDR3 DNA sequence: TGTGCCAGCTCACCCGGGACAGCGAATTCACCCCTCCACTTT.